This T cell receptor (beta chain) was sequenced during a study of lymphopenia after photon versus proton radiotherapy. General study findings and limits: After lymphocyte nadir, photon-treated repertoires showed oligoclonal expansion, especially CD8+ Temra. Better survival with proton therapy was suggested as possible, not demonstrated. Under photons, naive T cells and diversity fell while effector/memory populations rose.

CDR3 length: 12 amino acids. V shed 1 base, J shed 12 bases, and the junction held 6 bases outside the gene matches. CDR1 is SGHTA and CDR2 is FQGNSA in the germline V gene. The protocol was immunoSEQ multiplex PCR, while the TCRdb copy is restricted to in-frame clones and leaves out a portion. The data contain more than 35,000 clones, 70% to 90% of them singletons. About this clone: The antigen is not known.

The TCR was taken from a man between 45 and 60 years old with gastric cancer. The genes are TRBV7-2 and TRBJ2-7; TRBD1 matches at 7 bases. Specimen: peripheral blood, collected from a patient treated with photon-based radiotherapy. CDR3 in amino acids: CASSLERQGVYF. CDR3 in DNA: TGTGCCAGCAGCTTAGAAAGACAGGGTGTGTACTTC.